Detailed here is one TCR beta chain. The antigen this receptor binds is unknown. The record has no base qualities; no much larger clone is one base away. TCRbeta CDR3 regions were amplified from genomic DNA by means of the immunoSEQ Assay, a bias-controlled multiplex PCR. The paper's data handling went like this. The number of nucleated cells in each sample was estimated from the amplification of reference gene primers within the assay. Sequence reads were collapsed and filtered to measure the absolute abundance of every unique TCRbeta CDR3 rearrangement. Productive Simpson clonality was computed per sample as the square root of Simpson's diversity index over productive rearrangements. The source is immuneACCESS, and TCRdb retained only in-frame sequences with V and J called. Part of the clones is not carried over; for the studies checked, unresolved V genes explain less than half of this, and the remainder is unexplained. That table furnishes V, J and clone size, whereas the DNA furnished D and trimming. This sample lists about 240,000 clones; about 89% were detected once. The ten largest clonotypes hold roughly 9% of the sample.

In the prospective study, participants were about 18 to 95 years old, resided in 24 geographic areas of the United States, and were enrolled through a virtual design. Cohort assignment in the prospective study relied on participant-reported clinical history from a screening survey and a study questionnaire. For ImmuneRACE Cohort 3, a participant was defined as recovered based on two consecutive negative NP/OP PCR tests, clearance by a healthcare professional, or resolution of symptoms. In the prospective study, whole blood, serum and a nasopharyngeal or oropharyngeal swab were collected from each participant by mobile phlebotomists. Over an approximately 2-month period, participants in the prospective study had the option of providing additional blood draws and questionnaires. Before DNA extraction, blood samples from the prospective study were shipped at room temperature or frozen. This specimen belongs to a study of blood T cell repertoires in COVID-19 (dated by TCRdb to 2020 to 2021). About the study as a whole: The collaborator samples originated in the United States, Italy and Spain and spanned the acute and convalescent phases of COVID-19. The prospective study material was composed of cDNA or gDNA derived from T cells, B-cell-depleted T cells, or PBMCs. The dataset comprised deeply sampled blood TCRbeta repertoires from subjects exposed to, actively infected with, or recovered from COVID-19. The repertoires were released in a freely available public database meant as a resource for research on the immune response to SARS-CoV-2. The samples were drawn from two sources: the first 160 participants of the ongoing ImmuneRACE study, and 1,000 to 1,500 subjects contributed by 6 global collaborators. Sample metadata almost always included a de-identified subject ID, COVID-19 status, age in years and sex. Where HLA class I and class II types were available, the types were taken from metadata supplied by the sample provider, not from assay-based typing.

Trimming removed 0 bases from V and 8 bases from J; the gene matches leave 3 bases unexplained. Per the germline V gene, SGHTA is the CDR1 and FQGNSA is the CDR2. From cysteine to phenylalanine, the CDR3 is 14 amino acids long. The entry retains the CDR3 DNA only, 42 bases that are in frame from base 1. The paper as a whole reports these results and caveats: The amount of clinical and demographic metadata varied by source and participant and was provided uncurated.

The sequenced material came from PBMCs or T cells enriched from blood (not recorded which). The sequence links TRBV7-2 to TRBJ1-3; TRBD1 aligns with 8 central bases. The clonotype comes from a man aged 40-50 years who had recovered from COVID-19. The CDR3 loop reads CASSLATGAHTIYF. DNA sequence: TGTGCCAGCAGCTTAGCGACAGGGGCCCACACCATATATTTT.